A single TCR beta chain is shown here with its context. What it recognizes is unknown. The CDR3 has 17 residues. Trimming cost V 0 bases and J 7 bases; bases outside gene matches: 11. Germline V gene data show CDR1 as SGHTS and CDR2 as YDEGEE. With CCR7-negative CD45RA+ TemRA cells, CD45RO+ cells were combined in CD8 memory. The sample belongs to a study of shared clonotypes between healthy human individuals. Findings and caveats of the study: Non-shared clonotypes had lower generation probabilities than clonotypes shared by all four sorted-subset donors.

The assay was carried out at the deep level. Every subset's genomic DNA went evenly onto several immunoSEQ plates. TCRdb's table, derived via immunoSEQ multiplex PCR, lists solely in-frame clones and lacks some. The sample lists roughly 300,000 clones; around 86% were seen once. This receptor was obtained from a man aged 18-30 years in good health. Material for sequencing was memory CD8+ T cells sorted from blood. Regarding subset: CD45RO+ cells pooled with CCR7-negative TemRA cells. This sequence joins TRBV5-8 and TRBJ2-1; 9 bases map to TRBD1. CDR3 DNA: TGTGCCAGCAGCTTGGGGCCGGGACAGGGCTCTTTAAATGAGCAGTTCTTC. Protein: CASSLGPGQGSLNEQFF. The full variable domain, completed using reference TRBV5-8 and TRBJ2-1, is EAGVTQSPTHLIKTRGQQATLRCSPISGHTSVYWYQQALGLGLQFLLWYDEGEERNRGNFPPRFSGRQFPNYSSELNVNALELEDSALYLCASSLGPGQGSLNEQFFGPGTRLTVL.